This T cell receptor (beta chain) is drawn from a study of T cell responses to AZD1222 COVID-19 vaccine. Study summary: Second-dose intervals of approximately 4 or approximately 12 weeks were pooled. Findings and limits, study-wide: Regions 160-218 and 743-854 held dominance among vaccine-associated CD4 TCRs, which spanned spike. Spike-specific TCR breadth and depth rose after two AZD1222 doses. Reports say nearly half of spike-specific TCRs go after unmutated variant regions.

Profiling relied on immunoSEQ multiplex PCR, and the TCRdb table lists in-frame clones only, not all of them. The sample holds 110,000 to 150,000 clones, 70% to 90% seen once. CDR1 is SGDLS, CDR2 YYNGEE, per germline. The CDR3 has 15 amino acids. The V end was cut by 1 base, the J end by 7 bases, with 15 bases between. As regards this clone: Its antigen is undetermined.

This clonotype was obtained from an adult in good health. This sample comprised peripheral blood, obtained on day 0 of AZD1222 vaccination. The chain is built from TRBV9 and TRBJ2-1; D ambiguous. The CDR3 spells CASSVTRALGNEQFF. In DNA, the CDR3 is TGTGCCAGCAGCGTAACCCGGGCCCTCGGGAATGAGCAGTTCTTC. The full variable domain, rest sourced from reference TRBV9 and TRBJ2-1, is DSGVTQTPKHLITATGQRVTLRCSPRSGDLSVYWYQQSLDQGLQFLIQYYNGEERAKGNILERFSAQQFPDLHSELNLSSLELGDSALYFCASSVTRALGNEQFFGPGTRLTVL.